The rows below give T cell receptor beta chains drawn from one sample of a study of patients and donors after allogeneic stem cell transplantation. Via MiXCR, TCRdb re-called the RT-PCR reads, giving one row per CDR3 protein. The table has roughly 940,000 distinct CDR3 sequences, about a sixth seen once. The sample comprised blood, either unsorted or a sorted T cell fraction (not recorded which). These receptors originate from a human donor who was either an allogeneic HSCT recipient or a stem cell or donor lymphocyte infusion donor (not recorded which). It is not recorded whose cells these are; they may come from a transplant donor. Each CDR3 is given with its conserved first and last residue. The D gene is left open where the match is weak. Size values are once, few and many counts, or a class for expanded clones, and some rows have none.

D	V	J	size	DNA	CDR3
TRBD1	TRBV18	TRBJ2-7	.	TGTGCCAGCTCACCCTCTTCGACAGGGGCAGGGTACGAGCAGTACTTC	CASSPSSTGAGYEQYF
TRBD1	TRBV6-1	TRBJ1-2	.	TGTGCCAGCAGGGCGGGACAGGGTGTTGGCTACACCTTC	CASRAGQGVGYTF
.	TRBV4-1	TRBJ2-7	few	TGCGCCAGCAGCCAACGGATGAACTACGAGCAGTACTTC	CASSQRMNYEQYF
.	TRBV12-3/TRBV12-4	TRBJ1-2	.	TGTGCCAGCAGAGGGGCAGGTACGCCAGGCTACACCTTC	CASRGAGTPGYTF
.	TRBV21-1	TRBJ1-2	.	TGTGCCAGCAGCGCGACAGGGCACCAGCTTCTTAACTATGGCTACACCTTC	CASSATGHQLLNYGYTF
.	TRBV20-1	TRBJ2-7	.	TGCAGTGCTAGGGCCAAAACAGTCTACGAGCAGTACTTC	CSARAKTVYEQYF
.	TRBV19	TRBJ2-7	few	TGTGCCAGTAGTATTACAGGAATCTCCTACGAGCAGTACTTC	CASSITGISYEQYF
.	TRBV6-5	TRBJ1-3	.	TGTGCCAGCAGTTATGGAACAGCTGCTGGAAACACCATATATTTT	CASSYGTAAGNTIYF
.	TRBV5-6	TRBJ2-5	.	TGTGCCAGCAGCTTTTGGAGGGGTTACGAGACCCAGTACTTC	CASSFWRGYETQYF
TRBD1	TRBV5-1	TRBJ1-1	.	TGCGCCAGCAGCTTGGAGGTCGGACAGGGGCCTCCGAACACTGAAGCTTTCTTT	CASSLEVGQGPPNTEAFF
.	TRBV7-2	TRBJ1-6	.	TGTGCCAGCAGCATATCTTACAGGACACCCCTCCACTTT	CASSISYRTPLHF
.	TRBV2	TRBJ1-6	.	TGTGCCAGCAGTGCGCAACAGGGATTGGGTTCACCCCTCCACTTT	CASSAQQGLGSPLHF
.	TRBV6-5	TRBJ1-1	many	TGTGCCAGCAGTTACTCGGGGAAGAACACTGAAGCTTTCTTT	CASSYSGKNTEAFF
TRBD1	TRBV12-3/TRBV12-4	TRBJ1-5	.	TGTGCCAGCAAACTACAGGGGGACAATCAGCCCCAGCATTTT	CASKLQGDNQPQHF
TRBD1	TRBV20-1	TRBJ1-1	few	TGCAGTGCTAGACGGGACAGCAACACTGAAGCTTTCTTT	CSARRDSNTEAFF
.	TRBV5-5	TRBJ2-1	few	TGTGCCAGCAGGGCCATTGGACTACACAACAATGAGCAGTTCTTC	CASRAIGLHNNEQFF
TRBD1	TRBV7-2	TRBJ1-5	few	TGTGCCAGCAGCTCCCCGGGACAGGGGGTTGATCAGCCCCAGCATTTT	CASSSPGQGVDQPQHF
.	TRBV7-6	TRBJ2-1	.	TGTGCCAGCAGCTCGCTGGTAGGGACAAATGAGCAGTTCTTC	CASSSLVGTNEQFF
TRBD1	TRBV20-1	TRBJ1-2	.	TGCAGTGCTAGGTCAGGGGGGGACTATGGCTACACCTTC	CSARSGGDYGYTF
.	TRBV29-1	TRBJ2-1	.	TGCAGCGTTGAAAAAATAGGGCGTATGGAGAATGAGCAGTTCTTC	CSVEKIGRMENEQFF
TRBD2	TRBV7-9	TRBJ2-7	.	TGTGCCAGCAGCGGCAGCGGGAGGGCCTTTGGCGAGCAGTACTTC	CASSGSGRAFGEQYF
TRBD1	TRBV20-1	TRBJ1-2	few	TGCAGTGCTCCCCAGGGGGGGACCGCAGCAACCCCGTATGGCTACACCTTC	CSAPQGGTAATPYGYTF
.	TRBV9	TRBJ1-3	.	TGTGCCAGCAGCGGCGAGGGCAGCTCTGGAAACACCATATATTTT	CASSGEGSSGNTIYF
TRBD2	TRBV24-1	TRBJ2-3	.	TGTGCCACCAGTGATTCATGGACTAGGGCTACGCAGTATTTT	CATSDSWTRATQYF
.	TRBV11-1	TRBJ2-7	.	TGTGCCAGCAGCCCCGCCCGAGGGACCGAGCAGTACTTC	CASSPARGTEQYF
.	TRBV3-1	TRBJ2-3	few	TGTGCCAGCAGCCAAGATGGGCGGAACACAGATACGCAGTATTTT	CASSQDGRNTDTQYF
.	TRBV12-3/TRBV12-4	TRBJ2-7	few	TGTGCCAGCAGTTCCCTAACGACACCCTACGAGCAGTACTTC	CASSSLTTPYEQYF
.	TRBV12-3/TRBV12-4	TRBJ2-7	few	TGTGCCAGCAGTTACAGACAGAAAACCGAGCAGTACTTC	CASSYRQKTEQYF
TRBD2	TRBV20-1	TRBJ2-1	few	TGCAGTGCACCAATACTAGCGGGAGCAGTCAATGAGCAGTTCTTC	CSAPILAGAVNEQFF
.	TRBV20-1	TRBJ2-5	few	TGCAGTGCTAGAGGTCCAATCCCCGGAGGGGTCGCGACCCAGTACTTC	CSARGPIPGGVATQYF
.	TRBV5-1	TRBJ1-1	.	TGCGCCAGCAGCCGGGACATAAGACTGAACACTGAAGCTTTCTTT	CASSRDIRLNTEAFF
.	TRBV2	TRBJ1-2	once	TGTGCCAGCAGTGCCTGGGGGAGGGACCTCCTCTATGGCTACACCTTC	CASSAWGRDLLYGYTF
.	TRBV5-6	TRBJ2-1	few	TGTGCCAGCAGCTTGGGGACGAGGAATGAGCAGTTCTTC	CASSLGTRNEQFF
.	TRBV12-3/TRBV12-4	TRBJ2-5	.	TGTGCCAACCCCTTTTACAACCCTGAGGGGGAGACCCAGTACTTC	CANPFYNPEGETQYF
TRBD1	TRBV14	TRBJ1-2	.	TGTGCCAGCAGACCGGACGGACAGGGCTACTATGGCTACACCTTC	CASRPDGQGYYGYTF
.	TRBV7-9	TRBJ2-1	.	TGTGCCAGCAGCTTAGAGGGAGGACGTTACAATGAGCAGTTCTTC	CASSLEGGRYNEQFF
.	TRBV12-3/TRBV12-4	TRBJ1-2	few	TGTGCCAGCAGTTTAGCGCCAGCCCTCTATGGCTACACCTTC	CASSLAPALYGYTF
.	TRBV30	TRBJ2-2	.	TGTGCCGGCCTCGGGGCCGGGGAGCTGTTTTTT	CAGLGAGELFF
TRBD1	TRBV5-1	TRBJ1-1	many	TGTGCCAGCAGCTTGGAGGGACAGGGAACTGAAGCTTTCTTT	CASSLEGQGTEAFF
.	TRBV7-2	TRBJ1-1	few	TGTGCCAGCAGCTCAAAGGGATCGGCTAGGGACACTGAAGCTTTCTTT	CASSSKGSARDTEAFF
TRBD2	TRBV12-3/TRBV12-4	TRBJ2-1	.	TGTGCCAGCAGTCCCACACCGGGACTAGCGGGAGGGGTCTCCTACAATGAGCAGTTCTTC	CASSPTPGLAGGVSYNEQFF
.	TRBV30	TRBJ2-7	many	TGTGCCTGGGGACATTTAGTCTACGAGCAGTACTTC	CAWGHLVYEQYF
.	TRBV9	TRBJ1-2	.	TGTGCCAGCACCAGTGTATTGGATGGCTACACCTTC	CASTSVLDGYTF
.	TRBV9	TRBJ2-1	few	TGTGCCAGCCGGAGGGCAGGATCCAAAGAGCAGTTCTTC	CASRRAGSKEQFF
.	TRBV5-6	TRBJ1-4	few	TGTGCCAGCAGCTCAGTCGGGGCCCATAATGAAAAACTGTTTTTT	CASSSVGAHNEKLFF
.	TRBV12-3/TRBV12-4	TRBJ2-6	few	TGTGCCAGCAGACCTGGATCCTCTGGGGCCAACGTCCTGACTTTC	CASRPGSSGANVLTF
.	TRBV7-9	TRBJ2-7	.	TGTGCCAGCGGCGGACAGCGAATCGACGAGCAGTACTTC	CASGGQRIDEQYF
TRBD1	TRBV18	TRBJ1-2	few	TGTGCCAGCTCACCAAATGACAGGGAGGGCTATGGCTACACCTTC	CASSPNDREGYGYTF
.	TRBV29-1	TRBJ2-2	.	TGCAGCGTTGGGACACTTAACACCGGGGAGCTGTTTTTT	CSVGTLNTGELFF
TRBD1	TRBV29-1	TRBJ2-5	few	TGCAGCGACCAGACAGGGCGGGAGACCCAGTACTTC	CSDQTGRETQYF
.	TRBV7-2	TRBJ1-1	few	TGTGCCAGCAGCTTAGTAGCGGGAGTTGAAGCTTTCTTT	CASSLVAGVEAFF